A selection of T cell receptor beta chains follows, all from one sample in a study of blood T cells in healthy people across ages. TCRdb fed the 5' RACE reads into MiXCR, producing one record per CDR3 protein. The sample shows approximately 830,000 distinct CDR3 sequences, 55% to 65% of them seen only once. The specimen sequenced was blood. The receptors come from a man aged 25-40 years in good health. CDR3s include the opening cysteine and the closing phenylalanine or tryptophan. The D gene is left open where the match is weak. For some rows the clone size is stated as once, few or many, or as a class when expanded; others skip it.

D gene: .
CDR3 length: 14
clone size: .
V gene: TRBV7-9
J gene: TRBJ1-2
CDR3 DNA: TGTGCCAGCAGCGTAGAGATCAGGGCCGATGGCTACACCTTC
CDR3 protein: CASSVEIRADGYTF

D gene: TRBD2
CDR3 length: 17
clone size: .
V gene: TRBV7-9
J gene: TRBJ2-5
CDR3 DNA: TGTGCCAGCAGCTTAGGACTAGCGGTTCTCATGGGGGAGACCCAGTACTTC
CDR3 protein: CASSLGLAVLMGETQYF

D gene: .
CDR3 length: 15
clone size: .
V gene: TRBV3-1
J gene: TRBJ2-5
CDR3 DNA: TGTGCCAGCAGCCCTGGGGTAGTAGGACGAGAGACCCAGTACTTC
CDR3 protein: CASSPGVVGRETQYF

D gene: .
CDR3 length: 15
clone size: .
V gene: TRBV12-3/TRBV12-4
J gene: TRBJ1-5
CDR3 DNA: TGTGCCAGCAGTTTAACCAGGGCGGGCAATCAGCCCCAGCATTTT
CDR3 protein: CASSLTRAGNQPQHF

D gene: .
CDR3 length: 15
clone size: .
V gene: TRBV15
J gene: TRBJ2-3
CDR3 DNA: TGTGCCACCAGCAGTATTGGCATGAGTGCAGATACGCAGTATTTT
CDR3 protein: CATSSIGMSADTQYF

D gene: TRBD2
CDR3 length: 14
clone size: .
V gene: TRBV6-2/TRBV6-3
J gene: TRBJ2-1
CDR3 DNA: TGTGCCAGCCAGACTAGCGGGGGCCTCAATGAGCAGTTCTTC
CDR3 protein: CASQTSGGLNEQFF

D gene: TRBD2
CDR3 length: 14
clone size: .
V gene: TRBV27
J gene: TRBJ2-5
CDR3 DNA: TGTGCCAGCAGTAAAGCGGGGGGTGTCGAGACCCAGTACTTC
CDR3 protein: CASSKAGGVETQYF

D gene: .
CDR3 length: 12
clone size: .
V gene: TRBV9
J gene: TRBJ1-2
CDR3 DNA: TGTGCCAGCAGCGTACGGGGTAAAGGCTACACCTTC
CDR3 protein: CASSVRGKGYTF

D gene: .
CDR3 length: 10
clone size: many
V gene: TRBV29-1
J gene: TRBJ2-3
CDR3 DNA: TGCAGCGTTGACCGGGGCGCGCAGTATTTT
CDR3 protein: CSVDRGAQYF

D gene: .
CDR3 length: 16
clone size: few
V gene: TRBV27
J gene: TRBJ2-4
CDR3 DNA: TGTGCCAGCAGTTTTTTTCACGACTTAGCCAAAAACATTCAGTACTTC
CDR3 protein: CASSFFHDLAKNIQYF

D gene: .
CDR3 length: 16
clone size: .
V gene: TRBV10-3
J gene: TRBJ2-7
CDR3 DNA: TGTGCCATCAGCGGCGGGAAGGGACTGGGAGGAAGCGAGCAGTACTTC
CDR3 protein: CAISGGKGLGGSEQYF

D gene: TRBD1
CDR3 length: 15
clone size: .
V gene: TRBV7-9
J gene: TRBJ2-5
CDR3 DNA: TGTGCCAGCAGCTTGCCCGGGACAGGGGTTGAGGAGCAGTACTTC
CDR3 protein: CASSLPGTGVEEQYF

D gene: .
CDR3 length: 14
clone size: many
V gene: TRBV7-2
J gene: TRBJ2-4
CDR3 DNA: TGTGCCACCGGTAATGGGGTGGCCAAAAACATTCAGTACTTC
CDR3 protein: CATGNGVAKNIQYF

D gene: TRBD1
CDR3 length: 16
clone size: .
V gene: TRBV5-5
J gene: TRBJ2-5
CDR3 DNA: TGTGCCAGCAGCTTGGCCTACGACAGGGATTTGGAGACCCAGTACTTC
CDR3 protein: CASSLAYDRDLETQYF

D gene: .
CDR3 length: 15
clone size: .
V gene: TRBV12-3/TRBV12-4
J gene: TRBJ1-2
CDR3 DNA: TGTGCCAGCAGCTCACAGGTGTCTAAGGTTAATGGCTACACCTTC
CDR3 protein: CASSSQVSKVNGYTF

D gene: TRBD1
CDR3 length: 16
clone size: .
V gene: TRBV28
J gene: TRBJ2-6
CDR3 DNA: TGTGCCAGCAGTTCACAGGGGGTCTCCGGGGCCAACGTCCTGACTTTC
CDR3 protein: CASSSQGVSGANVLTF

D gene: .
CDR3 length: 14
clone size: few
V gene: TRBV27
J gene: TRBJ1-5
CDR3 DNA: TGTGCCAGCAGTTACCGGGACAGCAATCAGCCCCAGCATTTT
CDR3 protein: CASSYRDSNQPQHF

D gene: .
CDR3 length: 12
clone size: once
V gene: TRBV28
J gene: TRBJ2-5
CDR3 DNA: TGTGCCATCCGAGGGGGAGCAGAGACCCAGTACTTC
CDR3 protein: CAIRGGAETQYF

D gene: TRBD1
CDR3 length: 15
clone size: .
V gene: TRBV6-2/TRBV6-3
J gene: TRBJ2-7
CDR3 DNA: TGTGCCAGCAGGCTACCACAGGGGGCTGTCTACGAGCAGTACTTC
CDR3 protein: CASRLPQGAVYEQYF

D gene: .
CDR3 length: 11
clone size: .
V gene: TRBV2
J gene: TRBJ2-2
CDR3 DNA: TGTGCTAGCAGTGAACAGGGGGAGCTGTTTTTT
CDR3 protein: CASSEQGELFF

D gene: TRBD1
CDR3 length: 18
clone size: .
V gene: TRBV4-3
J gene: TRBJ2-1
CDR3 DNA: TGCGCCAGCAGCCAAGAAATGACGGGGACAGGGGGCATGAATGAGCAGTTCTTC
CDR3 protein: CASSQEMTGTGGMNEQFF

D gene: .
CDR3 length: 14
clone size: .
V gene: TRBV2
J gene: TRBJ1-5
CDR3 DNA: TGTGCCAGCAGCGTCGACAGGAACAATCAGCCCCAGCATTTT
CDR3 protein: CASSVDRNNQPQHF

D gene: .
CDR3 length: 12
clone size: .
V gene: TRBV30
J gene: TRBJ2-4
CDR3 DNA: TGTGCCTGGCATTCTTTAAAAAACATTCAGTACTTC
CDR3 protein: CAWHSLKNIQYF

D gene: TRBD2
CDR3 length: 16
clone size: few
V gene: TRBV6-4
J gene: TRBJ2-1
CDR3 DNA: TGTGCCAGCAGCCCCCACGAAGCGGGGTCCTACAATGAGCAGTTCTTC
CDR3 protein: CASSPHEAGSYNEQFF

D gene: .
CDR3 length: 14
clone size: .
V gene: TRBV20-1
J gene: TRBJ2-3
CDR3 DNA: TGCAGTGCTAGTCGTACAGAGGGCACAGATACGCAGTATTTT
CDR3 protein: CSASRTEGTDTQYF

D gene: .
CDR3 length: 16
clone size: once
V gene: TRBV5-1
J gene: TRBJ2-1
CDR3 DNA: TGCGCCAGCAGCTTGGCCCAGGCGGGCTCCTACAATGAGCAGTTCTTC
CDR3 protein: CASSLAQAGSYNEQFF

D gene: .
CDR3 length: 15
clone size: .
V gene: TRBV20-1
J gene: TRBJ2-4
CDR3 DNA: TGCAGTGCTAGAGATATAGCAGGGGACAAAAACATTCAGTACTTC
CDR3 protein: CSARDIAGDKNIQYF

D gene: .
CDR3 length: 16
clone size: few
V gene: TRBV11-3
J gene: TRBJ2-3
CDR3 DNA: TGTGCCAGCAGCCCATACCAATCCTCAAATACAGATACGCAGTATTTT
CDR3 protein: CASSPYQSSNTDTQYF

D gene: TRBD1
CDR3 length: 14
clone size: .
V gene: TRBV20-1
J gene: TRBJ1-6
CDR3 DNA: TGCAGTGCCCCGGACAGGGGATATAATTCACCCCTCCACTTT
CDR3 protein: CSAPDRGYNSPLHF